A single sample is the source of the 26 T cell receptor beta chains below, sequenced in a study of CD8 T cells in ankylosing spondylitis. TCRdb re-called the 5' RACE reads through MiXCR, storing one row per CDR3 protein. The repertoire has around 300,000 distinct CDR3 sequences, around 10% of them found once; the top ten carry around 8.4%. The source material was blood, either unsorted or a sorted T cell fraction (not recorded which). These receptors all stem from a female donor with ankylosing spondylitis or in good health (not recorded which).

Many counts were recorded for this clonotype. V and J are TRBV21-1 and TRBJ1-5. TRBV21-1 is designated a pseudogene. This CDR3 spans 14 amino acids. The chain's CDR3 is CASSKGRGNQPQHF. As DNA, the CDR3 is TGTGCCAGCAGCAAAGGGAGAGGCAATCAGCCCCAGCATTTT.

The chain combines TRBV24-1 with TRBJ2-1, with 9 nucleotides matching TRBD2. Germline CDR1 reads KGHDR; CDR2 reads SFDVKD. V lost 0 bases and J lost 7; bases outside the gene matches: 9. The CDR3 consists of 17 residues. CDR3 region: CATSDLRRGGRENEQFF. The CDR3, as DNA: TGTGCCACCAGTGATTTGCGGCGGGGGGGCCGCGAGAATGAGCAGTTCTTC.

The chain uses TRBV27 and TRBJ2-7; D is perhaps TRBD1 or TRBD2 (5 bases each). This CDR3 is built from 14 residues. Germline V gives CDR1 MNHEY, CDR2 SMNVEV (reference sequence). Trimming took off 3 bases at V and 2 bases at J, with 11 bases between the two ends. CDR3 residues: CASSFRDAAYEQYF. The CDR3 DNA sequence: TGTGCCAGCAGTTTTCGGGACGCCGCCTACGAGCAGTACTTC.

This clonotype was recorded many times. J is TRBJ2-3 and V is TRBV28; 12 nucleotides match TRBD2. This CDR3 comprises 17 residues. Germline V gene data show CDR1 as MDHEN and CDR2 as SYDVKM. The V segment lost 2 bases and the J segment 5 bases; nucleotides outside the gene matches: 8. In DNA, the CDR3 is TGTGCCAGCAGTTTAAGCCTAGCGGGAGGGCCAGGAGATACGCAGTATTTT. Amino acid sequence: CASSLSLAGGPGDTQYF.

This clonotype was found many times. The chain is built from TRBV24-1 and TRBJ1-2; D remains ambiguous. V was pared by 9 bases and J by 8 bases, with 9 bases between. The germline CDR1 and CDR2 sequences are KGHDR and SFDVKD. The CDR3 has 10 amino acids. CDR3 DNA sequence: TGTGCCACCCACCTGGGAGGCTACACCTTC. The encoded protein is CATHLGGYTF.

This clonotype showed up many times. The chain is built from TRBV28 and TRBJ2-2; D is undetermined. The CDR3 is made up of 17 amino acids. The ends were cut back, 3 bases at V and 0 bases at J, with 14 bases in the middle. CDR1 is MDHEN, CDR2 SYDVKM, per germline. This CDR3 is CASSFNIGTPNTGELFF. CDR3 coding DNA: TGTGCCAGCAGTTTTAATATCGGAACCCCGAACACCGGGGAGCTGTTTTTT.

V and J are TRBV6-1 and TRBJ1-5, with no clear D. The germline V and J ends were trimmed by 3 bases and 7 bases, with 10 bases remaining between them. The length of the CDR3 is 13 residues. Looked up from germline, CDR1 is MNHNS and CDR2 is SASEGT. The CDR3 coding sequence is TGTGCCAGCAGTGATTTAGGGCGCCAGCCCCAGCATTTT. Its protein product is CASSDLGRQPQHF.

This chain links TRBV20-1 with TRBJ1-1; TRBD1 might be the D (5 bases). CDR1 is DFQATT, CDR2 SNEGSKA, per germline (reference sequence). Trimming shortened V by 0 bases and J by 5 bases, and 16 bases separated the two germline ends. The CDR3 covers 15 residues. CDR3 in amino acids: CSARDPRREGTEAFF. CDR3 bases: TGCAGTGCTAGAGACCCTCGGCGCGAGGGGACTGAAGCTTTCTTT.

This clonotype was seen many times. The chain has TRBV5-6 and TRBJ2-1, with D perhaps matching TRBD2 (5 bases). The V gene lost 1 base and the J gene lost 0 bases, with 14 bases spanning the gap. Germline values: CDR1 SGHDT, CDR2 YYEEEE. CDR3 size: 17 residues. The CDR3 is CASSLLGGTSSYNEQFF. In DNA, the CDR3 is TGTGCCAGCAGCTTGTTGGGCGGTACTAGCTCCTACAATGAGCAGTTCTTC.

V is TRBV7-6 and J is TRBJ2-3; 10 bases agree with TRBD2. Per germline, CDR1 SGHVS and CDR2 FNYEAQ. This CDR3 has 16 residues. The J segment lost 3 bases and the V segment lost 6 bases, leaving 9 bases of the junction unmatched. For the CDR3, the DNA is TGTGCCAGCAGTTCCCTGAGCGGGGGGGCGACAGATACGCAGTATTTT. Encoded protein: CASSSLSGGATDTQYF. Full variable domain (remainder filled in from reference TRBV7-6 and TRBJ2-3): GAGVSQSPRYKVTKRGQDVALRCDPISGHVSLYWYRQALGQGPEFLTYFNYEAQQDKSGLPNDRFSAERPEGSISTLTIQRTEQRDSAMYRCASSSLSGGATDTQYFGPGTRLTVL.

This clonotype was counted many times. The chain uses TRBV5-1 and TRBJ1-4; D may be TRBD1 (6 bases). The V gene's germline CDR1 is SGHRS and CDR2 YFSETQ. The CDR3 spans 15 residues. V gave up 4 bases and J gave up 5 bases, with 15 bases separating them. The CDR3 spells CASSRNPTGNEKLFF. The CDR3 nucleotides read TGCGCCAGCAGCCGAAACCCCACAGGGAATGAAAAACTGTTTTTT.

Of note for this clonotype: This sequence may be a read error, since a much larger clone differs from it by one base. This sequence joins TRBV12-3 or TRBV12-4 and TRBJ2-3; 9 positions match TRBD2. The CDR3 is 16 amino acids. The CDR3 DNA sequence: TGTGCCAGCAGTTTGCGCGCGGGGACTAGCACAGATACGCAGTGTTTT. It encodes CASSLRAGTSTDTQCF.

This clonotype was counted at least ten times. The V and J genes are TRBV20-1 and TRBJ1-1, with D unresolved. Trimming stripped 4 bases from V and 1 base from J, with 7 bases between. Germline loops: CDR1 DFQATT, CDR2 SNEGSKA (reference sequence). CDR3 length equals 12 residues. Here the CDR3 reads CSATGGNTEAFF. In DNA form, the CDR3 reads TGCAGTGCTACCGGTGGGAACACTGAAGCTTTCTTT.

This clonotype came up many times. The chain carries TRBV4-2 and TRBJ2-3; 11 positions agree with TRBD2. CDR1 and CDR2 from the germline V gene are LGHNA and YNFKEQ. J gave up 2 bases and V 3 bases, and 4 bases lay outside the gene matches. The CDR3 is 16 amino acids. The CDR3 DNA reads TGTGCCAGCAGCCACGCACTAGCGGGGGCCACAGATACGCAGTATTTT. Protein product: CASSHALAGATDTQYF.

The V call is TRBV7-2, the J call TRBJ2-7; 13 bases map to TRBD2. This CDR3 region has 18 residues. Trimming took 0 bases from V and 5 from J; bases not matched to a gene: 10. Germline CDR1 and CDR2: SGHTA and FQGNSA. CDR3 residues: CASSLAHRTSGSTHEQYF. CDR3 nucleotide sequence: TGTGCCAGCAGCTTAGCGCACAGGACTAGCGGGAGTACCCACGAGCAGTACTTC.

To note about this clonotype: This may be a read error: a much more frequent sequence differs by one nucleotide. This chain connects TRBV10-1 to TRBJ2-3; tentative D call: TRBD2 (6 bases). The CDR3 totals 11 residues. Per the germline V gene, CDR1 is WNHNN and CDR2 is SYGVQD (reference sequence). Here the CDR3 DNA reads TGCACCAGCGGAGCGGGAGATACGCAGTATTTT. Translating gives CTSGAGDTQYF.

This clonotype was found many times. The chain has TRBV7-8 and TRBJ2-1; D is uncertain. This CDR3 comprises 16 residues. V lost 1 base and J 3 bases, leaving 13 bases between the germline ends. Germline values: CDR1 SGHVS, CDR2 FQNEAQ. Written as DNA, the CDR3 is TGTGCCAGCAGCTTAGTTCCCGGATCCCGCTACAATGAGCAGTTCTTC. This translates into CASSLVPGSRYNEQFF.

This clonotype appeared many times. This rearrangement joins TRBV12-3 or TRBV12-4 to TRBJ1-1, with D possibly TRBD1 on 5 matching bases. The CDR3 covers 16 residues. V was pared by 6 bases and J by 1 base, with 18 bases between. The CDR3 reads CASSLLTGTSNTEAFF. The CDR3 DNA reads TGTGCCAGCAGCCTTTTGACCGGGACCTCGAACACTGAAGCTTTCTTT.

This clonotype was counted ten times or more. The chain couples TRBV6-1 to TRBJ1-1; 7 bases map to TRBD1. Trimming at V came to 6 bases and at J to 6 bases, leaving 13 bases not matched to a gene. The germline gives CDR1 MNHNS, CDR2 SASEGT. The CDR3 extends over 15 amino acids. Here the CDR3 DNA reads TGTGCCAGCAGCGTAAGCGGCAGGGGGATAGCTGAAGCTTTCTTT. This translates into CASSVSGRGIAEAFF.

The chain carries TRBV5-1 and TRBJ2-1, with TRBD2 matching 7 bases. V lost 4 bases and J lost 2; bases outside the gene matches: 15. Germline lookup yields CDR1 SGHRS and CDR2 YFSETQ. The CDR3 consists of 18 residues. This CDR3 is CASSTVPGLGSAYNEQFF. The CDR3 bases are TGCGCCAGCAGCACAGTTCCTGGACTAGGGTCGGCCTACAATGAGCAGTTCTTC.

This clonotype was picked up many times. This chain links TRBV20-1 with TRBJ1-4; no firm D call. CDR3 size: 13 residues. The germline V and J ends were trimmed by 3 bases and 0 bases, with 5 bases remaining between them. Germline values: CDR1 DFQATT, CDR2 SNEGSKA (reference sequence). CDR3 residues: CSASLPTNEKLFF. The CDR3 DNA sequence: TGCAGTGCTAGTCTTCCAACTAATGAAAAACTGTTTTTT.

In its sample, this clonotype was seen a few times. CDR3 DNA sequence: TGTGCCAGCAGCTCCGCCTTCTACGAGCAGTACTTC. Amino acid sequence: CASSSAFYEQYF. V gene TRBV7-2 combines with J gene TRBJ2-7; no clear D. Trimming took 4 bases from V and 3 from J, leaving 7 bases between them. From germline, CDR1 is SGHTA and CDR2 FQGNSA. The CDR3 sequence is 12 residues long.

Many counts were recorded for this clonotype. This chain's CDR3 is CASSVGSGVRVNTEAFF. The CDR3 DNA is TGTGCCAGCAGCGTTGGGAGTGGGGTCCGAGTGAACACTGAAGCTTTCTTT. The V and J genes are TRBV9 and TRBJ1-1; D unclear. Germline CDR1 SGDLS, CDR2 YYNGEE. The V end lost 2 bases, the J end lost 0 bases, and 17 bases lay between the germline ends. The CDR3 is 17 amino acids.

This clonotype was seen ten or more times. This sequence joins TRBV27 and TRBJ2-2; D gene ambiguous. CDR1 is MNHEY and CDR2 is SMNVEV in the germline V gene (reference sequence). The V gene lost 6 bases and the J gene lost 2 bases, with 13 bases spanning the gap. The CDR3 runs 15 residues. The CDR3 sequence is CASSPSGFNTGELFF. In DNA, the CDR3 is TGTGCCAGCAGCCCATCGGGCTTTAACACCGGGGAGCTGTTTTTT.

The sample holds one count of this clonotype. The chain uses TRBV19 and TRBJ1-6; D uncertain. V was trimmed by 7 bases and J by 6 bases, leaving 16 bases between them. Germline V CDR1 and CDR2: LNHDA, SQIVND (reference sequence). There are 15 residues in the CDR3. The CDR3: CASTSKTVGNSPLHF. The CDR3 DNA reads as TGTGCCAGTACTTCGAAGACTGTGGGTAATTCACCCCTCCACTTT.

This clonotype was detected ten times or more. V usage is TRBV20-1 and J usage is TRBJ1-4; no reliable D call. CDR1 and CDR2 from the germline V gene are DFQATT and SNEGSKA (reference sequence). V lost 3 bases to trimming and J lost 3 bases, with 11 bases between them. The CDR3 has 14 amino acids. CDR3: CSASQDAANEKLFF. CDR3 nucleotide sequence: TGCAGTGCTAGTCAGGATGCCGCTAATGAAAAACTGTTTTTT.